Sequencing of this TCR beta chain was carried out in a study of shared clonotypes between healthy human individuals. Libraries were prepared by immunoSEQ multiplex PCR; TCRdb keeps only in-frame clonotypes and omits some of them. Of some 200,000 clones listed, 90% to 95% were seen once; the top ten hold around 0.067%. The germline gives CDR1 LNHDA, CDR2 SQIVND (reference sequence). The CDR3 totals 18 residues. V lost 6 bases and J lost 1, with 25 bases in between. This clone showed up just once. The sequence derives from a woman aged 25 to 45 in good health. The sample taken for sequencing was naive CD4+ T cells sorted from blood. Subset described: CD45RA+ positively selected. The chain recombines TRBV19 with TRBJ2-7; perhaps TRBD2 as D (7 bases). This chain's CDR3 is CASSRQVVERGFSYEQYF. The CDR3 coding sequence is TGTGCCAGTAGCAGACAGGTAGTAGAGCGGGGCTTTTCCTACGAGCAGTACTTC.